These 28 T cell receptor beta chains share one sample of origin, sequenced in a study of blood T cell repertoires in COVID-19. The data were produced by immunoSEQ multiplex PCR, yet TCRdb's version contains in-frame clones alone and is incomplete. The sample has about 270,000 clones, around 93% seen once. Sequences were obtained from PBMCs or T cells enriched from blood (not recorded which). The receptors here all came from a man between 35 and 55 years old who had been exposed to COVID-19.

This chain joins TRBV3-1 (or the pseudogene TRBV3-2) and TRBJ2-7, with 9 nucleotides matching TRBD1. The CDR3 sequence is 17 residues long. After removal of 1 base from V and 1 base from J, the junction contained 8 bases not matched to a gene. The germline V gene has CDR1 LGHDT and CDR2 YNNKEL (reference sequence). CDR3 DNA: TGTGCCAGCAGCCAAGGACCTCGGACAGGGGCGTCCTACGAGCAGTACTTC. Amino acids: CASSQGPRTGASYEQYF.

The rearrangement joins TRBV6-1 to TRBJ2-4; 11 bases map to TRBD1. Germline CDR1 reads MNHNS; CDR2 reads SASEGT. The CDR3 is 19 residues long. V shed 3 bases and J 0 bases; nucleotides not matched to a gene: 10. The chain's CDR3 is CASSDARDRGWGAKNIQYF. The DNA of the CDR3 is TGTGCCAGCAGTGATGCCCGGGACAGGGGGTGGGGAGCCAAAAACATTCAGTACTTC.

This clone was found once. The rearrangement uses TRBV4-3 and TRBJ2-1; D is ambiguous. Per germline, CDR1 LGHNA and CDR2 YSLEER. The length of the CDR3 is 13 residues. The germline V and J ends were trimmed by 4 bases and 7 bases, with 11 bases remaining between them. The CDR3 coding sequence is TGCGCCAGCAGCCGGGCGACGAAAAATGAGCAGTTCTTC. Translation: CASSRATKNEQFF.

V is TRBV5-5 and J is TRBJ1-1, with D maybe TRBD1 (5 bases). Per the germline V gene, CDR1 is SGHKS and CDR2 is YYEKEE (reference sequence). V was trimmed by 5 bases and J by 4 bases, leaving 15 bases between them. This CDR3 is built from 14 residues. CDR3: CASREQQAPTEAFF. As DNA, the CDR3 is TGTGCCAGCAGGGAACAACAGGCCCCCACTGAAGCTTTCTTT.

This CDR3 is CAISERTELINGYTF. In DNA, the CDR3 is TGTGCCATCAGTGAGCGTACAGAGCTAATAAATGGCTACACCTTC. The chain is built from TRBV10-3 and TRBJ1-2, with D uncertain. The CDR3 consists of 15 residues. V was clipped by 2 bases and J by 6 bases, with 16 bases between them. Germline V lookup: CDR1 ENHRY, CDR2 SYGVKD.

The chain couples TRBV19 to TRBJ2-7, with D maybe TRBD1 (6 bases). Germline lookup yields CDR1 LNHDA and CDR2 SQIVND (reference sequence). The V gene lost 6 bases and the J gene lost 0 bases, with 12 bases spanning the gap. This CDR3 is 14 amino acids long. The CDR3 DNA sequence: TGTGCCAGTAGATCGACAGGTCTCTCCTACGAGCAGTACTTC. Its protein product is CASRSTGLSYEQYF.

The chain has TRBV29-1 and TRBJ2-7, with TRBD1 matching over 9 bases. After removal of 4 bases from V and 1 base from J, the junction contained 11 bases not matched to a gene. The CDR3 runs 16 residues. Per the germline V gene, CDR1 is SQVTM and CDR2 is ANQGSEA. The CDR3 nucleotides are TGCAGCGTTGCCGATCTACCGGACAGGGGATCCTACGAGCAGTACTTC. Translation: CSVADLPDRGSYEQYF.

This chain links TRBV7-2 with TRBJ1-2; D ambiguous. V was cut by 5 bases and J by 8 bases, with 18 bases left in between. The CDR3 sequence is 14 residues long. Germline CDR1 and CDR2: SGHTA and FQGNSA. The CDR3: CASSRLQAPIGYTF. For the CDR3, the DNA is TGTGCCAGCAGCCGCCTGCAGGCGCCGATCGGCTACACCTTC.

This clone has just a few counts. The J gene is TRBJ1-1, the V gene TRBV6-1; 9 bases fit TRBD1. Germline values: CDR1 MNHNS, CDR2 SASEGT. After removal of 3 bases from V and 2 bases from J, the junction contained 4 bases not matched to a gene. The length of the CDR3 is 15 residues. The CDR3 sequence is CASSELTGGNTEAFF. CDR3 coding DNA: TGTGCCAGCAGTGAGTTAACAGGGGGCAACACTGAAGCTTTCTTT.

This chain uses TRBV15 with TRBJ2-1; TRBD2 aligns across 9 bases. The CDR3 has 16 residues. Per the germline V gene, CDR1 is LNHNV and CDR2 is YYDKDF (reference sequence). The ends lost 5 bases at V and 7 bases at J; junction bases unmatched: 12. CDR3 sequence (DNA): TGTGCCACCAGCGGATTAGCGGGAGTTAGGATAAATGAGCAGTTCTTC. Translating gives CATSGLAGVRINEQFF.

A remark on this clone: This sample also contains other DNA sequences that code for the same CDR3. This chain joins TRBV7-9 and TRBJ1-1; 9 bases fit TRBD1. The trim removed 8 bases at V and 0 bases at J, leaving 4 bases unmatched. CDR1 SEHNR and CDR2 FQNEAQ come from the germline V gene (reference sequence). This CDR3 comprises 14 residues. The CDR3 is CASRDRDMNTEAFF. CDR3 nucleotide sequence: TGTGCCAGCCGGGACAGGGATATGAACACTGAAGCTTTCTTT.

This sequence joins TRBV6-5 and TRBJ1-2, with a possible D match to TRBD1 (5 bases). CDR1 and CDR2 (germline): MNHEY, SVGAGI. CDR3 size: 15 residues. V dropped 7 bases and J dropped 4 bases, with 19 bases sitting between them. The CDR3 region is CASNIRASAAYGYTF. DNA of the CDR3: TGTGCCAGCAATATCAGGGCCTCCGCCGCCTATGGCTACACCTTC.

This chain uses TRBV12-5 with TRBJ2-7, with a tentative D call TRBD2 (5 bases). This CDR3 contains 13 residues. Trimming shortened V by 5 bases and J by 3 bases, and 11 bases separated the two germline ends. Germline CDR1 reads LGHNT; CDR2 reads FRNRAP. CDR3 sequence (DNA): TGTGCTAGTGGTCCCGGGGTTCACTACGAGCAGTACTTC. Its protein product is CASGPGVHYEQYF.

V is TRBV29-1 and J is TRBJ2-2, with 9 bases that match TRBD2. Trimming cost V 6 bases and J 8 bases; bases outside gene matches: 10. This CDR3 has 14 amino acids. CDR1 is SQVTM, CDR2 ANQGSEA, per germline. CDR3 amino acids: CSVGGSGRSGELFF. The CDR3 bases are TGCAGCGTGGGGGGTAGCGGGAGATCAGGGGAGCTGTTTTTT.

This rearrangement joins TRBV23-1 to TRBJ1-1; TRBD1 agrees at 10 bases. TRBV23-1 is an ORF for which the function is uncertain. CDR3 size: 15 residues. V shed 6 bases, J shed 10 bases, and the junction held 14 bases outside the gene matches. CDR3 in amino acids: CASSPEYDRGPIAFF. The CDR3, as DNA: TGCGCCAGCAGCCCTGAATACGACAGGGGGCCTATAGCTTTCTTT.

V is TRBV7-6 and J is TRBJ2-1, with 7 bases fitting TRBD1. Per germline, CDR1 SGHVS and CDR2 FNYEAQ. The CDR3 consists of 16 residues. After removal of 1 base from V and 4 bases from J, the junction contained 7 bases not matched to a gene. The CDR3 reads CASSLVAGTAYNEQFF. DNA of the CDR3: TGTGCCAGCAGCTTAGTAGCCGGGACAGCTTACAATGAGCAGTTCTTC.

This clone has only one observation. The chain is built from TRBV19 and TRBJ1-2; no reliable D call. Germline V gives CDR1 LNHDA, CDR2 SQIVND (reference sequence). The CDR3 sequence is 17 residues long. Trimming took off 5 bases at V and 0 bases at J, with 19 bases between the two ends. The chain's CDR3 is CASSPNPRRGANYGYTF. The CDR3 bases are TGTGCCAGTAGTCCCAATCCGAGACGGGGAGCTAACTATGGCTACACCTTC.

The chain joins TRBV28 to TRBJ2-7, with a tentative D call TRBD1 (6 bases). The V end was cut by 6 bases, the J end by 7 bases, with 22 bases between. This CDR3 contains 15 residues. The V gene's germline CDR1 is MDHEN and CDR2 SYDVKM. The CDR3 region is CASRIAGTTDFEQYF. DNA of the CDR3: TGTGCCAGCAGGATTGCCGGGACAACAGACTTTGAGCAGTACTTC.

CDR3 in amino acids: CASSLLDRGRIYNEQFF. For the CDR3, the DNA is TGTGCCAGCAGCTTACTCGACAGGGGGCGAATTTACAATGAGCAGTTCTTC. The chain joins TRBV7-9 to TRBJ2-1; the match to TRBD1 covers 10 bases. Germline V gene data show CDR1 as SEHNR and CDR2 as FQNEAQ (reference sequence). The CDR3 runs 17 residues. V lost 2 bases, J lost 4 bases, and 8 bases stayed unmatched. The whole variable domain, filled in from reference TRBV7-9 and TRBJ2-1, reads DTGVSQNPRHKITKRGQNVTFRCDPISEHNRLYWYRQTLGQGPEFLTYFQNEAQLEKSRLLSDRFSAERPKGSFSTLEIQRTEQGDSAMYLCASSLLDRGRIYNEQFFGPGTRLTVL.

The V and J genes are TRBV21-1 and TRBJ1-5; the table gives TRBD1 as D, unverified against the DNA. TRBV21-1 is noted as a pseudogene. This CDR3 has 18 residues. The CDR3 region is CASSKGGTVYRGNQPQHF. The CDR3 DNA sequence: TGTGCCAGCAGCAAAGGCGGGACAGTTTACCGCGGCAATCAGCCCCAGCATTTT.

The chain joins TRBV2 to TRBJ1-1; D may be TRBD1 (5 bases). This CDR3 comprises 13 residues. V dropped 6 bases and J dropped 1 base, with 9 bases sitting between them. CDR1 is SNHLY and CDR2 is FYNNEI in the germline V gene. Written as DNA, the CDR3 is TGTGCCAGCAGAGGACACGAGAACACTGAAGCTTTCTTT. It is translated as CASRGHENTEAFF. Full variable domain (remainder filled in from reference TRBV2 and TRBJ1-1): EPEVTQTPSHQVTQMGQEVILRCVPISNHLYFYWYRQILGQKVEFLVSFYNNEISEKSEIFDDQFSVERPDGSNFTLKIRSTKLEDSAMYFCASRGHENTEAFFGQGTRLTVV.

The J gene is TRBJ1-1, the V gene TRBV28; TRBD1 might be the D (5 bases). The CDR3 spans 15 residues. The germline CDR1 and CDR2 sequences are MDHEN and SYDVKM. The germline V and J ends were trimmed by 3 bases and 1 base, with 12 bases remaining between them. The CDR3 DNA follows: TGTGCCAGCAGTTTGACTGGGACTGCGAACACTGAAGCTTTCTTT. Protein: CASSLTGTANTEAFF.

The CDR3 here is CASSYPARGNIQYF. In nucleotides, the CDR3 is TGTGCCAGCAGTTACCCGGCTAGAGGAAACATTCAGTACTTC. V usage is TRBV6-2 or TRBV6-3 and J usage is TRBJ2-4; D unresolved. V shed 2 bases and J shed 6 bases, with 11 bases lying between them. Germline V gene data show CDR1 as MNHEY and CDR2 as SVGEGT. CDR3 length: 14 residues.

This rearrangement joins TRBV4-2 to TRBJ1-1; D not certain. From germline, CDR1 is LGHNA and CDR2 YNFKEQ. Between the trimmed V and J ends, which lost 5 bases and 0 bases, there was a span of 10 bases. The CDR3 covers 14 residues. The CDR3 protein is CASSEVGLNTEAFF. Written as DNA, the CDR3 is TGTGCCAGCAGCGAAGTCGGTTTGAACACTGAAGCTTTCTTT.

This clone is a singleton in its sample. The chain is built from TRBV28 and TRBJ2-7; D possibly corresponds to TRBD2 (6 bases). Germline assignment: CDR1 MDHEN and CDR2 SYDVKM. V lost 2 bases and J lost 0, with 23 bases in between. The CDR3 runs to 19 residues. CDR3 region: CASSLNPGLEQGSSYEQYF. The CDR3 region has the DNA TGTGCCAGCAGTTTAAACCCGGGACTCGAGCAAGGAAGCTCCTACGAGCAGTACTTC.

The chain employs TRBV20-1 and TRBJ2-7; D gene ambiguous. The CDR3 extends over 10 amino acids. Germline V gene data show CDR1 as DFQATT and CDR2 as SNEGSKA (reference sequence). Between the trimmed V and J ends, which lost 5 bases and 4 bases, there was a span of 6 bases. The CDR3 sequence is CSAHTYEQYF. The CDR3 DNA follows: TGCAGTGCTCATACTTACGAGCAGTACTTC.

The chain combines TRBV9 with TRBJ2-1, with D perhaps matching TRBD1 (6 bases). The CDR3 spans 15 residues. V was cut by 5 bases and J by 9 bases, with 21 bases left in between. In germline, CDR1 is SGDLS, CDR2 YYNGEE. CDR3: CASSEGDALRAEQFF. The DNA for the CDR3 is TGTGCCAGCAGTGAGGGGGACGCGCTTAGGGCTGAGCAGTTCTTC.

This chain uses TRBV5-5 with TRBJ1-5, with TRBD1 matching over 8 bases. Germline CDR1 SGHKS, CDR2 YYEKEE (reference sequence). The CDR3 spans 15 residues. V trimming: 4 bases; J trimming: 7 bases; junction bases outside the gene matches: 10. Written as DNA, the CDR3 is TGTGCCAGCAGCGTCGGACAGGGCTTGGAACAGCCCCAGCATTTT. The encoded protein is CASSVGQGLEQPQHF. The complete variable domain, with remaining parts taken from reference TRBV5-5 and TRBJ1-5, reads DAGVTQSPTHLIKTRGQQVTLRCSPISGHKSVSWYQQVLGQGPQFIFQYYEKEERGRGNFPDRFSARQFPNYSSELNVNALLLGDSALYLCASSVGQGLEQPQHFGDGTRLSIL.